The clone carrying this T cell receptor beta chain occurred many times. The sample comes from a study of T-cell reconstitution after alpha-beta-depleted transplantation in children. Preparation of the TCRbeta library was carried out with unique molecular identifiers. Via MiXCR, TCRdb re-called the PCR reads, giving one row per CDR3 protein. Of 190,000 or so distinct CDR3 sequences detected, 6% to 7% appear once; the ten largest clones hold more than 2.5%. The CDR3 length is 17 residues. Per the germline V gene, CDR1 is LGHDT and CDR2 is YNNKEL (reference sequence). The V gene lost 4 bases and the J gene lost 1 base, with 18 bases spanning the gap.

Specimen: PBMCs from the stem cell graft donor, collected from the stem cell graft. The receptor was isolated from a human donor who donated a stem cell graft to a child with Wiskott-Aldrich syndrome. V usage is TRBV3-1 and J usage is TRBJ2-3; D is possibly TRBD2 (6 bases). CDR3 in DNA: TGTGCCAGCAGCCCGCTCTGGGGGGACGGGGGCACAGATACGCAGTATTTT. It codes for CASSPLWGDGGTDTQYF.